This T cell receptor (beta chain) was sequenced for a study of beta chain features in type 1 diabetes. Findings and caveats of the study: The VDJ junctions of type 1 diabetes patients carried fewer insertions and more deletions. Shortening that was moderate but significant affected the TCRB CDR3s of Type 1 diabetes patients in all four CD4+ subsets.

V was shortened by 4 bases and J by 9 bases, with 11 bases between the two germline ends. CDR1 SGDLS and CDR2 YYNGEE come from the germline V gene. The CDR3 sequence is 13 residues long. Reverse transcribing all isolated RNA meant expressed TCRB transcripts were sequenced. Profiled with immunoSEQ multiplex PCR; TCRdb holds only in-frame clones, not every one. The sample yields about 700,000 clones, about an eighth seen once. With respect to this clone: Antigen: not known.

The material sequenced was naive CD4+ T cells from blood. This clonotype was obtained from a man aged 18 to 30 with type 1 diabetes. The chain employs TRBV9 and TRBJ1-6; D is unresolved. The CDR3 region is CASSPLTLSPLHF. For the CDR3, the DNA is TGTGCCAGCAGCCCATTGACACTTTCACCCCTCCACTTT.